Below are 9 T cell receptor beta chains sequenced from a single sample in a study of T cell clonality in common variable immunodeficiency. Findings and caveats of the study: Reportedly, TCR beta sequences from common variable immunodeficiency showed fewer deletions and N-nucleotide insertions.

These TCRs are of unknown antigen specificity. Data came from immunoSEQ multiplex PCR; TCRdb stores just in-frame clones and leaves some out. Altogether about 21,000 clones were found in the sample, and no singletons occur. The sequenced material came from peripheral blood mononuclear cells. All receptors come from a human donor with common variable immunodeficiency.

Note on this clone: Read data end 3 residues before the CDR3 end; the end is taken from the germline J gene. The genes are TRBV2 and TRBJ1-6, with D uncertain. The germline V and J ends were trimmed by 7 bases and 6 bases, with 13 bases remaining between them. The CDR3 runs to 14 residues. Germline V gives CDR1 SNHLY, CDR2 FYNNEI. Partial CDR3 DNA: TGTGCCAGCAACCAGGAGGATGTTAATTCACCC. Protein: CASNQEDVNSP. The complete CDR3 sequence is CASNQEDVNSPLHF.

This clone has more than one count but fewer than ten. The sequenced CDR3 bases are TGTGCCAGCAGTACTTCCCGACTAGCGTCGGATGAG. It translates to CASSTSRLASDE. The entire CDR3 protein reads CASSTSRLASDEQFF. V is TRBV6-2 or TRBV6-3 and J is TRBJ2-1, with 8 positions matching TRBD2. The CDR3 end is not reached by the read, which stops 3 residues before it; the germline J gene fills it in. This CDR3 has 15 amino acids. J gave up 8 bases and V 5 bases, and 11 bases lay outside the gene matches. From germline, CDR1 is MNHEY and CDR2 SVGEGT.

The part of the CDR3 DNA that was read is TGTGCCAGCTCGTCTCAGGGGGCGCGGGAGACC. Its translation: CASSSQGARET. The full CDR3 protein reads CASSSQGARETQYF. J is TRBJ2-5 and V is TRBV18; 8 bases agree with TRBD1. Read sequence stops 3 residues before the CDR3 end, and the germline J gene provides the missing end. After removal of 6 bases from V and 5 bases from J, the junction contained 8 bases not matched to a gene. This CDR3 comprises 14 residues. Germline CDR1 and CDR2: KGHSH and LQKENI.

This clone was observed a few times. Sequencing ends 3 residues short of the CDR3 end; the germline J gene provides the rest. The chain joins TRBV19 to TRBJ2-2, with D maybe TRBD1 (5 bases). This CDR3 region has 14 residues. Germline lookup yields CDR1 LNHDA and CDR2 SQIVND (reference sequence). V was cut by 6 bases and J by 1 base, with 9 bases left in between. Incomplete CDR3 DNA: TGTGCCAGTAGCGTACAGGTGAACACCGGGGAG. The encoded protein is CASSVQVNTGE. The full CDR3 sequence reads CASSVQVNTGELFF.

Concerning this clone itself: The DNA ends 3 residues before the CDR3 does, and the rest of the CDR3 is filled in from the germline J gene. This chain links TRBV19 with TRBJ1-4; the D is unclear. CDR3 length: 15 amino acids. The V and J ends lost 8 bases and 4 bases respectively, with 17 bases between them. CDR1 is LNHDA and CDR2 is SQIVND in the germline V gene (reference sequence). The part of the CDR3 DNA that was read is TGTGCCAGTTCCCCGAGCGCGGGTAATAATGAAAAA. Translation gives CASSPSAGNNEK. The entire CDR3 sequence reads CASSPSAGNNEKLFF.

Details on this clone: The DNA ends 3 residues before the CDR3 does, and the rest of the CDR3 is filled in from the germline J gene. The rearrangement uses TRBV30 and TRBJ2-5, with D tentatively TRBD1 or TRBD2 (5 bases each). This CDR3 comprises 14 residues. The germline V gene has CDR1 GTSNPN and CDR2 SVGIG (reference sequence). V was cut by 0 bases and J by 5 bases, with 13 bases left in between. The CDR3 loop reads CAWSVHEGWETQYF. CDR3 bases read: TGTGCCTGGAGTGTACATGAGGGGTGGGAGACC.

A note on this clone: The DNA ends 3 residues before the CDR3 does, and the rest of the CDR3 is filled in from the germline J gene. V gene TRBV30 combines with J gene TRBJ2-5, with 9 nucleotides matching TRBD1. This CDR3 is 14 amino acids long. J lost 5 bases, V lost 0 bases, and 4 bases had no gene match. Germline V gene lookup returns CDR1 GTSNPN and CDR2 SVGIG (reference sequence). The CDR3 sequence: CAWSVTGGRETQYF. The DNA read from the CDR3 is TGTGCCTGGAGTGTAACAGGGGGCCGGGAGACC.

In its sample, this clone was seen a few times. The read gets to within 3 residues of the CDR3 end, and the germline J gene fills in the rest. This chain uses TRBV30 with TRBJ2-5, with D possibly TRBD2 on 6 matching bases. CDR1 and CDR2 (germline): GTSNPN, SVGIG (reference sequence). Trimming removed 5 bases from V and 5 bases from J, with 9 bases in between. The CDR3 extends over 11 amino acids. Partial CDR3 DNA: TGTGCCTGGTCCGGAGGGGAGACC. Its translation is CAWSGGET. The whole CDR3 protein reads CAWSGGETQYF.

This clone has just a few counts. The read halts 3 residues ahead of the CDR3 end, with the missing end drawn from the germline J gene. V is TRBV18 and J is TRBJ1-1; 8 positions match TRBD1. The CDR3 totals 13 residues. The germline V gene has CDR1 KGHSH and CDR2 LQKENI. CDR3 amino acids: CASSPGGTGEAFF. The part of the CDR3 DNA that was read is TGTGCCAGCTCACCCGGGGGGACAGGAGAA.